These 9 T cell receptor beta chains came from one sample sequenced in a study of T-cell memory formation after mild COVID-19. TCRdb independently ran MiXCR on the 5' RACE reads; one entry per CDR3 protein. This sample yields about 560,000 distinct CDR3 sequences, of which 18% are seen a single time; 12% belongs to the top ten. What was sequenced was PBMCs or a T cell subset sorted from them (not recorded which). The source is an adult woman who had mild COVID-19 (a few samples of this study predate the infection). Cell type and time point are not known.

J is TRBJ2-5 and V is TRBV29-1; D is possibly TRBD2 (5 bases). With 5 bases removed from V and 2 bases from J, the gap between germline ends came to 15 bases. CDR1 is SQVTM, CDR2 ANQGSEA, per germline. The CDR3 loop spans 14 amino acids. The CDR3 reads CSVRGQTQQETQYF. As DNA, the CDR3 is TGCAGCGTTCGCGGGCAGACGCAACAAGAGACCCAGTACTTC.

This clonotype came up a few times. The chain combines TRBV29-1 with TRBJ1-2; D is uncertain. CDR1 and CDR2 from the germline V gene are SQVTM and ANQGSEA. CDR3 length: 12 residues. Trimming shortened V by 7 bases and J by 4 bases, and 13 bases separated the two germline ends. The CDR3 is CSALDDSYGYTF. CDR3 coding DNA: TGCAGCGCCCTAGACGATAGCTATGGCTACACCTTC.

The J gene is TRBJ1-1, the V gene TRBV20-1, with 9 bases aligning to TRBD1. The CDR3 is 17 amino acids. In germline, CDR1 is DFQATT, CDR2 SNEGSKA (reference sequence). With 3 bases clipped from V and 0 bases from J, the junction kept 11 bases outside the gene matches. The CDR3 nucleotides are TGCAGTGCTAGGCGCCCGGGGACAGGGCACATGAACACTGAAGCTTTCTTT. It translates to CSARRPGTGHMNTEAFF.

The CDR3 here is CASSRGGGIGELFF. The CDR3 coding sequence is TGTGCCAGCAGCCGAGGTGGGGGCATCGGGGAGCTGTTTTTT. The chain uses TRBV5-6 and TRBJ2-2; tentative D call: TRBD1 (6 bases). V was pared by 4 bases and J by 7 bases, with 14 bases between. Per germline, CDR1 SGHDT and CDR2 YYEEEE. This CDR3 spans 14 amino acids.

This clonotype was observed at least ten times. V gene TRBV20-1 combines with J gene TRBJ2-7; 8 nucleotides line up with TRBD1. V lost 0 bases to trimming and J lost 1 base; unmatched junction nucleotides: 5. CDR1 is DFQATT and CDR2 is SNEGSKA in the germline V gene (reference sequence). The CDR3 runs 15 residues. CDR3 amino acids: CSARDGQGASYEQYF. CDR3 bases: TGCAGTGCTAGAGATGGGCAGGGGGCATCCTACGAGCAGTACTTC.

In its sample, this clonotype was seen a few times. The chain links TRBV4-2 to TRBJ2-7; 8 bases line up with TRBD2. The CDR3 spans 14 residues. Germline V lookup: CDR1 LGHNA, CDR2 YNFKEQ. V dropped 6 bases and J dropped 0; count of bases not matched to a gene: 4. CDR3 region: CASRTSVSSYEQYF. Here the CDR3 DNA reads TGTGCCAGCAGGACTAGCGTAAGCTCCTACGAGCAGTACTTC.

This clonotype showed up just a few times. The gene calls are TRBV7-2 and TRBJ1-6, with 7 bases matching TRBD1. CDR1 SGHTA and CDR2 FQGNSA come from the germline V gene. V trimming: 5 bases; J trimming: 10 bases; junction bases outside the gene matches: 5. This CDR3 is built from 13 residues. As DNA, the CDR3 is TGTGCCAGCAGCACAACAGGGGACTCACCCCTCCACTTT. Protein product: CASSTTGDSPLHF. Full variable domain (missing parts from reference TRBV7-2 and TRBJ1-6): GAGVSQSPSNKVTEKGKDVELRCDPISGHTALYWYRQSLGQGLEFLIYFQGNSAPDKSGLPSDRFSAERTGGSVSTLTIQRTQQEDSAVYLCASSTTGDSPLHFGNGTRLTVT.

This chain uses TRBV14 with TRBJ2-7; D is perhaps TRBD2 (5 bases). The V end lost 3 bases, the J end lost 0 bases, and 9 bases lay between the germline ends. The CDR3 consists of 14 residues. The germline V gene has CDR1 SGHDN and CDR2 FVKESK. CDR3 protein: CASSQQRHSYEQYF. The DNA for the CDR3 is TGTGCCAGCAGCCAGCAGCGGCACTCCTACGAGCAGTACTTC.

V is TRBV4-2 and J is TRBJ2-7, with D maybe TRBD1 (5 bases). Trimming cost V 1 base and J 1 base, with 14 bases left between them. Germline V gives CDR1 LGHNA, CDR2 YNFKEQ. This CDR3 is 16 amino acids long. In DNA, the CDR3 is TGTGCCAGCAGCCAAGCCGATTCGGCAGGGTCCTACGAGCAGTACTTC. Protein product: CASSQADSAGSYEQYF.